The sequence of this T cell receptor beta chain was determined in a study of T cells after posttransplantation cyclophosphamide. There are many counts of this clone. Using immunoSEQ multiplex PCR, the repertoire was profiled, and TCRdb retains in-frame clones only, with some absent. Sampling found around 35,000 clones, none seen once. CDR3 size: 15 residues. Germline V gene sequence: CDR1 MDHEN, CDR2 SYDVKM. Trimming cost V 6 bases and J 6 bases; bases outside gene matches: 6. The related graft donor's blood sample was taken on the day of bone marrow donation. The chain has TRBV28 and TRBJ2-2; 11 nucleotides align to TRBD1. The clonotype originates from a woman between 45 and 65 years old in good health and a related stem cell transplant donor. The specimen was PBMCs. The CDR3 region has the DNA TGTGCCAGCAGGGCGGACAGGGGGCATCCCGGGGAGCTGTTTTTT. It yields the protein CASRADRGHPGELFF.